These 31 T cell receptor beta chains share one sample of origin, sequenced in a study of CD8 T cells in ankylosing spondylitis. Study-wide findings and caveats: Blood of patients with ankylosing spondylitis appeared to be characterized by a TCR beta motif of several highly homologous variants.

The antigens of these receptors remain unknown. In TCRdb, the 5' RACE reads were re-called with MiXCR into one record per CDR3 protein. The sample contains roughly 300,000 distinct CDR3 sequences, approximately 8% of which appear only once. The material sequenced was blood, either unsorted or a sorted T cell fraction (not recorded which). All receptors come from a male donor with ankylosing spondylitis.

Many counts were recorded for this clonotype. The chain has TRBV5-1 and TRBJ2-7; 8 nucleotides align to TRBD2. The germline V gene has CDR1 SGHRS and CDR2 YFSETQ. J was trimmed by 3 bases and V by 4 bases; bases with no gene match: 15. The CDR3 runs 17 residues. The CDR3 sequence is CASSRQAGTRVFYEQYF. CDR3 sequence (DNA): TGCGCCAGCAGCCGCCAAGCCGGGACTAGGGTCTTCTACGAGCAGTACTTC.

The table lists this clonotype with a few counts. The CDR3 DNA follows: TGCGCCAGCAGCCGACGGGGCGCAAATGAAAAACTGTTTTTT. Its protein product is CASSRRGANEKLFF. J is TRBJ1-4 and V is TRBV4-1; a weak D match, TRBD1 (5 bases). This CDR3 region has 14 residues. Trimming stripped 4 bases from V and 5 bases from J, with 11 bases between. Germline V gene sequence: CDR1 MGHRA, CDR2 YSYEKL.

This clonotype was observed at least ten times. The chain carries TRBV5-1 and TRBJ2-3; D unclear. Germline V gives CDR1 SGHRS, CDR2 YFSETQ. CDR3 length: 14 residues. Between the trimmed V and J ends, which lost 1 base and 2 bases, there was a span of 8 bases. CDR3 sequence reads: CASSLPADTDTQYF. Here the CDR3 DNA reads TGCGCCAGCAGCTTGCCTGCAGACACAGATACGCAGTATTTT.

This clonotype was detected ten times or more. The J gene is TRBJ1-1, the V gene TRBV9, with a tentative D call TRBD1 (5 bases). The CDR3 loop spans 16 amino acids. Germline CDR1 SGDLS, CDR2 YYNGEE. V was shortened by 3 bases and J by 0 bases, with 15 bases between the two germline ends. The CDR3 nucleotides read TGTGCCAGCAGCGCGAGACAGCTACCGATGAACACTGAAGCTTTCTTT. Encoded protein: CASSARQLPMNTEAFF.

There are a few counts of this clonotype. The rearrangement joins TRBV5-1 to TRBJ1-4; TRBD1 is a possible D gene (6 bases). The CDR3 is 15 amino acids. Germline CDR1 and CDR2: SGHRS and YFSETQ. Trimming took off 5 bases at V and 0 bases at J, with 11 bases between the two ends. CDR3 amino acids: CASRLRQATNEKLFF. In DNA form, the CDR3 reads TGCGCCAGCAGACTAAGACAGGCAACTAATGAAAAACTGTTTTTT.

V gene TRBV5-1 combines with J gene TRBJ2-3; the match to TRBD2 covers 12 bases. The CDR3 sequence is 16 residues long. CDR1 SGHRS and CDR2 YFSETQ come from the germline V gene. J lost 5 bases, V lost 3 bases, and 7 bases had no gene match. The DNA of the CDR3 is TGCGCCAGCAGCTCCTGGACTAGCGGGAACCAAGATACGCAGTATTTT. This gives the protein CASSSWTSGNQDTQYF.

This clonotype has only a few counts. This CDR3 is CAWNFLYGYTF. The CDR3 nucleotides are TGTGCCTGGAATTTCCTCTATGGCTACACCTTC. The chain couples TRBV30 to TRBJ1-2; no definite D call. V shed 4 bases and J shed 4 bases, with 7 bases lying between them. The CDR3 is made up of 11 amino acids. Germline V CDR1 and CDR2: GTSNPN, SVGIG (reference sequence).

This sequence joins TRBV29-1 and TRBJ1-2, with D unclear. CDR3 size: 12 residues. The germline gives CDR1 SQVTM, CDR2 ANQGSEA. The ends were cut back, 2 bases at V and 7 bases at J, with 11 bases in the middle. The CDR3 loop reads CSVEKGLVGYTF. The CDR3 coding sequence is TGCAGCGTTGAAAAAGGGTTGGTTGGCTACACCTTC. The full variable domain, in which reference TRBV29-1 and TRBJ1-2 provide the parts outside the CDR3, is SAVISQKPSRDICQRGTSLTIQCQVDSQVTMMFWYRQQPGQSLTLIATANQGSEATYESGFVIDKFPISRPNLTFSTLTVSNMSPEDSSIYLCSVEKGLVGYTFGSGTRLTVV.

This clonotype was counted between two and nine times. The chain joins TRBV12-3 or TRBV12-4 to TRBJ1-1; 7 bases fit TRBD1. The CDR3 has 14 amino acids. J lost 6 bases, V lost 5 bases, and 9 bases had no gene match. For the CDR3, the DNA is TGTGCCAGCAGTCCACCTGCAGGGGGGGCTGAAGCTTTCTTT. Translated: CASSPPAGGAEAFF.

This clonotype was detected a few times. The V and J genes are TRBV5-1 and TRBJ1-6, with 11 bases identical to TRBD1. This CDR3 spans 15 amino acids. Germline assignment: CDR1 SGHRS and CDR2 YFSETQ. V shed 3 bases and J 6 bases; nucleotides not matched to a gene: 2. The CDR3 sequence is CASSWGQGVNSPLHF. The CDR3 DNA reads as TGCGCCAGCAGCTGGGGACAGGGGGTTAATTCACCCCTCCACTTT.

This chain connects TRBV6-5 to TRBJ1-1; 7 positions match TRBD1. This CDR3 has 16 amino acids. Germline V gives CDR1 MNHEY, CDR2 SVGAGI. The V and J ends lost 3 bases and 0 bases, in that order; junction bases with no gene match: 7. CDR3 nucleotides: TGTGCCAGCAGTTATTTCGGGACAGTTATGAACACTGAAGCTTTCTTT. As protein: CASSYFGTVMNTEAFF.

This clonotype was seen a few times. The chain joins TRBV5-1 to TRBJ1-4, with TRBD1 matching 10 bases. V shed 3 bases and J 8 bases; nucleotides not matched to a gene: 4. CDR1 SGHRS and CDR2 YFSETQ come from the germline V gene. This CDR3 comprises 14 residues. The chain's CDR3 is CASSWGQGYEKLFF. Written as DNA, the CDR3 is TGCGCCAGCAGCTGGGGACAGGGGTACGAAAAACTGTTTTTT.

This clonotype was picked up a small number of times. V gene TRBV27 combines with J gene TRBJ2-1; the D call may be TRBD1 or TRBD2 (7 bases each). V was pared by 4 bases and J by 0 bases, with 19 bases between. Germline V gene lookup returns CDR1 MNHEY and CDR2 SMNVEV (reference sequence). The CDR3 consists of 18 residues. The CDR3 loop reads CASSSRQGASGSYNEQFF. CDR3 bases: TGTGCCAGCAGTTCTCGACAGGGTGCTAGCGGCTCCTACAATGAGCAGTTCTTC.

This clonotype showed up just a few times. The chain carries TRBV6-5 and TRBJ2-3; 13 bases align to TRBD2. V dropped 3 bases and J dropped 4; count of bases not matched to a gene: 4. CDR3 size: 16 residues. Germline CDR1 and CDR2: MNHEY and SVGAGI. Written as DNA, the CDR3 is TGTGCCAGCAGTTATGGGACTAGCGGGAAGGCAGATACGCAGTATTTT. It yields the protein CASSYGTSGKADTQYF.

There are many counts of this clonotype. This chain connects TRBV20-1 to TRBJ2-2; 9 positions agree with TRBD1. Germline CDR1 DFQATT, CDR2 SNEGSKA (reference sequence). Unmatched junction bases numbered 11, after V lost 6 bases and J lost 3 bases. There are 16 residues in the CDR3. The CDR3 protein is CSARTPGQGYTGELFF. The CDR3 DNA reads TGCAGTGCCAGAACCCCGGGACAGGGTTACACCGGGGAGCTGTTTTTT.

This clonotype has ten or more counts. The chain recombines TRBV7-3 with TRBJ2-1; D tentatively reads TRBD1 or TRBD2 (5 bases each). Germline V lookup: CDR1 SGHTA, CDR2 FQGTGA. V was cut by 8 bases and J by 6 bases, with 11 bases left in between. The CDR3 loop spans 12 amino acids. CDR3 DNA: TGTGCCAGCGGGACGGGAACCAATGAGCAGTTCTTC. Its protein is CASGTGTNEQFF.

The CDR3 region has the DNA TGCAGCGTCCTCAGGGGGATGAACACTGAAGCTTTCTTT. It translates to CSVLRGMNTEAFF. This rearrangement joins TRBV29-1 to TRBJ1-1, with 7 bases that match TRBD1. Germline V gene data show CDR1 as SQVTM and CDR2 as ANQGSEA. The junction had 4 bases not matched to a gene; V was cut back by 6 bases and J by 0 bases. The CDR3 covers 13 residues.

The chain uses TRBV6-5 and TRBJ2-5; the D gene could be TRBD1 or TRBD2 (6 bases each). V lost 0 bases and J 4 bases, leaving 12 bases between the germline ends. From germline, CDR1 is MNHEY and CDR2 SVGAGI. This CDR3 region has 15 residues. In nucleotides, the CDR3 is TGTGCCAGCAGTTACTCGGGGGGCTTTGGAGAGACCCAGTACTTC. It is translated as CASSYSGGFGETQYF.

V and J are TRBV28 and TRBJ2-5; D not resolved. There are 13 residues in the CDR3. The V end lost 2 bases, the J end lost 4 bases, and 8 bases lay between the germline ends. Germline CDR1 reads MDHEN; CDR2 reads SYDVKM. This chain's CDR3 is CASSLGSPETQYF. CDR3 in DNA: TGTGCCAGCAGTTTAGGCAGTCCAGAGACCCAGTACTTC.

V gene TRBV7-8 combines with J gene TRBJ1-1; D might be TRBD1 (5 bases). Trimming took 4 bases from V and 2 from J, leaving 17 bases between them. The germline gives CDR1 SGHVS, CDR2 FQNEAQ. The CDR3 is 16 amino acids. The CDR3 spells CASSSRATGSNTEAFF. CDR3 in DNA: TGTGCCAGCAGCTCACGCGCTACAGGATCCAACACTGAAGCTTTCTTT.

In this sample, this clonotype turned up a few times. The chain is built from TRBV18 and TRBJ2-7; 11 bases align to TRBD2. CDR1 and CDR2 from the germline V gene are KGHSH and LQKENI. V lost 3 bases and J lost 1; bases outside the gene matches: 5. This CDR3 has 16 residues. The CDR3 DNA is TGTGCCAGCTCACCCACCATAGCGGGAGGGTCCTACGAGCAGTACTTC. Protein product: CASSPTIAGGSYEQYF.

This chain joins TRBV7-2 and TRBJ2-7, with a tentative D call TRBD1 (6 bases). The length of the CDR3 is 16 residues. Germline values: CDR1 SGHTA, CDR2 FQGNSA. The V and J ends lost 5 bases and 1 base respectively, with 18 bases between them. CDR3 DNA: TGTGCCAGCAGCCCCCAGTGGGGGACACGATCCTACGAGCAGTACTTC. Translated, it gives CASSPQWGTRSYEQYF.

The rearrangement links TRBV5-1 to TRBJ2-1, with 9 positions matching TRBD1. V trimming: 4 bases; J trimming: 7 bases; junction bases outside the gene matches: 6. CDR3 length: 14 amino acids. From germline, CDR1 is SGHRS and CDR2 YFSETQ. Here the CDR3 DNA reads TGCGCCAGCAGCCCCGGTGGACAGGGGAATGAGCAGTTCTTC. Protein sequence: CASSPGGQGNEQFF.

The sample holds a few counts of this clonotype. This chain links TRBV7-2 with TRBJ2-2, with 15 bases aligning to TRBD2. V dropped 4 bases and J dropped 4; count of bases not matched to a gene: 4. CDR3 length equals 17 residues. Germline V gives CDR1 SGHTA, CDR2 FQGNSA. This chain's CDR3 is CASSWTSGRGGTGELFF. The CDR3 region has the DNA TGTGCCAGCAGCTGGACTAGCGGGAGGGGAGGCACCGGGGAGCTGTTTTTT.

This clonotype has only a few counts. The V and J genes are TRBV7-6 and TRBJ2-6; D is unresolved. This CDR3 has 13 amino acids. The V gene's germline CDR1 is SGHVS and CDR2 FNYEAQ. V lost 5 bases and J 2 bases, leaving 4 bases between the germline ends. For the CDR3, the DNA is TGTGCCAGCAGCCCCACTGGGGCCAACGTCCTGACTTTC. Protein sequence: CASSPTGANVLTF.

This clonotype was found many times. This chain links TRBV12-3 or TRBV12-4 with TRBJ2-7; D unclear. With 1 base removed from V and 6 bases from J, the gap between germline ends came to 10 bases. The CDR3 sequence is 13 residues long. For the CDR3, the DNA is TGTGCCAGCAGTTTAGGGACGATGGGCGAGCAGTACTTC. Amino acid sequence: CASSLGTMGEQYF.

This clonotype was seen more than once but under ten times. The chain uses TRBV7-3 and TRBJ2-1, with D possibly matching TRBD1 (5 bases). Germline CDR1 reads SGHTA; CDR2 reads FQGTGA. The CDR3 loop spans 16 amino acids. V lost 4 bases and J 4 bases, leaving 17 bases between the germline ends. CDR3 protein: CASSSLPKGQYNEQFF. In DNA form, the CDR3 reads TGTGCCAGCAGCTCCCTGCCAAAGGGGCAATACAATGAGCAGTTCTTC.

The chain employs TRBV7-3 and TRBJ2-1; no clear D gene. This CDR3 region has 15 residues. From germline, CDR1 is SGHTA and CDR2 FQGTGA. V was cut by 3 bases and J by 4 bases, with 13 bases left in between. Here the CDR3 reads CASSFQPTVYNEQFF. Here the CDR3 DNA reads TGTGCCAGCAGCTTTCAACCGACCGTATACAATGAGCAGTTCTTC.

The chain joins TRBV18 to TRBJ1-4; D possibly corresponds to TRBD1 (6 bases). The germline V gene encodes CDR1 KGHSH and CDR2 LQKENI. The V end was cut by 4 bases, the J end by 7 bases, with 16 bases between. There are 15 residues in the CDR3. The CDR3: CASSRQGGLAEKLFF. CDR3 nucleotide sequence: TGTGCCAGCTCACGGCAAGGGGGGCTGGCTGAAAAACTGTTTTTT.

In this sample, this clonotype turned up a few times. The gene calls are TRBV7-2 and TRBJ2-7, with no clear D. Germline V gene lookup returns CDR1 SGHTA and CDR2 FQGNSA. The CDR3 consists of 16 residues. V lost 0 bases and J lost 0, with 12 bases in between. For the CDR3, the DNA is TGTGCCAGCAGCTTAGCGTCCAGCGACATCTCCTACGAGCAGTACTTC. This sequence encodes CASSLASSDISYEQYF. Full variable domain (missing parts from reference TRBV7-2 and TRBJ2-7): GAGVSQSPSNKVTEKGKDVELRCDPISGHTALYWYRQSLGQGLEFLIYFQGNSAPDKSGLPSDRFSAERTGGSVSTLTIQRTQQEDSAVYLCASSLASSDISYEQYFGPGTRLTVT.

This clonotype was seen repeatedly, ten times or more. This chain links TRBV20-1 with TRBJ1-3; D is ambiguous. Germline CDR1 and CDR2: DFQATT and SNEGSKA (reference sequence). Trimming shortened V by 1 base and J by 0 bases, and 22 bases separated the two germline ends. This CDR3 has 19 residues. DNA for the CDR3: TGCAGTGCTAGAGGTGTCGGAACTACCCCGATGAGCTCTGGAAACACCATATATTTT. Its protein is CSARGVGTTPMSSGNTIYF.